The 6 T cell receptor beta chains below were found in one sample sequenced in a study of blood T cell repertoires in COVID-19. Using immunoSEQ multiplex PCR, the repertoire was profiled, and TCRdb retains in-frame clones only, with some absent. This sample has approximately 250,000 clones, with about 85% found just once. Sequencing was done on a sample of peripheral blood. These receptors came from a man between 18 and 29 years old with active or convalescent COVID-19.

This clone was detected once. V is TRBV11-2 and J is TRBJ1-4; D is possibly TRBD1 (5 bases). Germline CDR1 and CDR2: SGHAT and FQNNGV. The CDR3 totals 14 residues. Trimming left V 5 bases short and J 8 bases short, with 15 bases between. In DNA, the CDR3 is TGTGCCAGCAGCGCGGGTTCTGGGGGGGAAAAACTGTTTTTT. Translated: CASSAGSGGEKLFF.

The chain links TRBV28 to TRBJ1-5; 10 positions match TRBD1. The CDR3 is made up of 13 amino acids. Germline lookup yields CDR1 MDHEN and CDR2 SYDVKM. The J segment lost 4 bases and the V segment lost 10 bases, leaving 4 bases of the junction unmatched. CDR3 coding DNA: TGTGCCACCATGGGACAGGGGAATCAGCCCCAGCATTTT. It is translated as CATMGQGNQPQHF.

The table lists this clone with a few counts. The chain uses TRBV21-1 and TRBJ1-3; no DNA check was done on the table's D call, TRBD1. TRBV21-1 is a listed pseudogene. The CDR3 contains 16 residues. DNA for the CDR3: TGTGCCAGCAGCAACCAGAACCGGGACAGGGGAAACACCATATATTTT. It codes for CASSNQNRDRGNTIYF.

The chain employs TRBV19 and TRBJ1-2; D remains unclear. Trimming shortened V by 8 bases and J by 8 bases, and 24 bases separated the two germline ends. The germline gives CDR1 LNHDA, CDR2 SQIVND (reference sequence). The CDR3 has 15 amino acids. The CDR3 region has the DNA TGTGCCAGTTACACTAGCCGGGCCACTCAGAAGGGCTACACCTTC. Amino acid sequence: CASYTSRATQKGYTF. Looking up the rest from reference TRBV19 and TRBJ1-2 gives the full variable domain: DGGITQSPKYLFRKEGQNVTLSCEQNLNHDAMYWYRQDPGQGLRLIYYSQIVNDFQKGDIAEGYSVSREKKESFPLTVTSAQKNPTAFYLCASYTSRATQKGYTFGSGTRLTVV.

The chain links TRBV24-1 to TRBJ1-2; D unclear. Germline V gene lookup returns CDR1 KGHDR and CDR2 SFDVKD. This CDR3 region has 16 residues. The V end was cut by 5 bases, the J end by 7 bases, with 22 bases between. This chain's CDR3 is CATSAMRQTGFPGYTF. CDR3 nucleotides: TGTGCCACCAGTGCTATGAGGCAGACTGGTTTTCCTGGCTACACCTTC.

The V and J genes are TRBV11-2 and TRBJ2-4, with a possible D match to TRBD2 (6 bases). CDR1 is SGHAT, CDR2 FQNNGV, per germline. V was shortened by 5 bases and J by 3 bases, with 20 bases between the two germline ends. This CDR3 comprises 17 residues. Here the CDR3 reads CASSHRGGAVGKNIQYF. CDR3 coding DNA: TGTGCCAGCAGCCATCGTGGCGGGGCGGTTGGCAAAAACATTCAGTACTTC.